The clone carrying this TCR beta chain was seen more than once but under ten times. The sample comes from a study of T cells after yellow fever vaccination. The CDR3 has 11 amino acids. With 9 bases removed from V and 13 bases from J, the gap between germline ends came to 15 bases. Germline V lookup: CDR1 MDHEN, CDR2 SYDVKM. MiXCR, run by TCRdb on the 5' RACE reads, gives a single entry per CDR3 protein. The table includes 500,000 to 650,000 distinct CDR3 sequences, 12% detected once. The chain carries TRBV28 and TRBJ1-4, with D tentatively TRBD1 (6 bases). The sequence was obtained from a man aged 30-40 years who received the YFV17D yellow fever vaccine. This sample comprised PBMCs, obtained on the day of the yellow fever booster vaccination. Here the CDR3 DNA reads TGTGCCAGTGTCCACAGGGAACGACTGTTTTTT. Amino acid sequence: CASVHRERLFF.